These 10 T cell receptor beta chains originate from one sample sequenced in a study of blood T cell repertoires in COVID-19 (dated by TCRdb to 2018 to 2020). Library method: the immunoSEQ multiplex PCR assay. TCRdb limited this immuneACCESS table to in-frame rearrangements with V and J called. A share of clones is missing; checked studies link under half to unresolved V genes, and the rest is unexplained. The sample records 65,000 or so clones, over 80% of which are singletons. Roughly a tenth of the sample is in the top ten clones. Sequences were obtained from peripheral blood. The receptors derive from a man aged 25 to 40 with COVID-19, enrolled during active disease.

V is TRBV3-1 (or the pseudogene TRBV3-2) and J is TRBJ1-1, with unresolved D. Trimming left V 4 bases short and J 0 bases short, with 12 bases between. The CDR3 contains 15 residues. Germline V gene data show CDR1 as LGHDT and CDR2 as YNNKEL (reference sequence). CDR3 in amino acids: CASSLLLSMNTEAFF. For the CDR3, the DNA is TGTGCCAGCAGCCTACTTCTTAGCATGAACACTGAAGCTTTCTTT.

This clone was seen a handful of times. The V call is TRBV5-4, the J call TRBJ2-2; 10 nucleotides align to TRBD1. The V and J ends lost 3 bases and 5 bases, in that order; junction bases with no gene match: 4. CDR1 and CDR2 (germline): SGHNT, YYREEE (reference sequence). The CDR3 is 15 residues long. The CDR3 nucleotides are TGTGCCAGCAGCTACGGGACAGGGGAGACCGGGGAGCTGTTTTTT. It translates to CASSYGTGETGELFF. The full variable domain, in which reference TRBV5-4 and TRBJ2-2 provide the parts outside the CDR3, is ETGVTQSPTHLIKTRGQQVTLRCSSQSGHNTVSWYQQALGQGPQFIFQYYREEENGRGNFPPRFSGLQFPNYSSELNVNALELDDSALYLCASSYGTGETGELFFGEGSRLTVL.

V usage is TRBV7-9 and J usage is TRBJ2-3; 7 bases map to TRBD2. Germline CDR1 SEHNR, CDR2 FQNEAQ (reference sequence). This CDR3 region has 15 residues. V lost 0 bases and J lost 0; bases outside the gene matches: 0. In DNA form, the CDR3 reads TGTGCCAGCAGCTTAGCGGGAGGGAGCACAGATACGCAGTATTTT. This sequence encodes CASSLAGGSTDTQYF.

The V call is TRBV19, the J call TRBJ2-2, with 7 bases identical to TRBD2. The germline gives CDR1 LNHDA, CDR2 SQIVND (reference sequence). J lost 2 bases, V lost 10 bases, and 4 bases had no gene match. The CDR3 has 13 residues. CDR3 DNA sequence: TGTGCCACCCGCGGGGGTAACACCGGGGAGCTGTTTTTT. Protein sequence: CATRGGNTGELFF.

This chain uses TRBV6-2 or TRBV6-3 with TRBJ2-5; D is undetermined. The V and J ends lost 0 bases and 5 bases respectively, with 7 bases between them. Germline V lookup: CDR1 MNHEY, CDR2 SVGEGT. The CDR3 contains 13 residues. The CDR3 nucleotides read TGTGCCAGCAGTTACTCCCCTAGGGAGACCCAGTACTTC. It translates to CASSYSPRETQYF.

The V call is TRBV30, the J call TRBJ2-3; D is unclear. The CDR3 has 14 residues. V was trimmed by 3 bases and J by 0 bases, leaving 10 bases between them. From germline, CDR1 is GTSNPN and CDR2 SVGIG (reference sequence). The CDR3 spells CAWRRIFSTDTQYF. The DNA for the CDR3 is TGTGCCTGGAGGAGGATATTTAGCACAGATACGCAGTATTTT.

The chain is built from TRBV18 and TRBJ2-5; TRBD1 matches 11 bases. Germline trimming cut 6 bases from V and 4 bases from J; bases unmatched to any gene: 4. The CDR3 consists of 14 residues. Germline CDR1 reads KGHSH; CDR2 reads LQKENI. This CDR3 reads CASSLGQGAETQYF. CDR3 sequence (DNA): TGTGCCAGCTCCCTTGGACAGGGGGCAGAGACCCAGTACTTC.

The chain uses TRBV18 and TRBJ1-3, with TRBD1 as a possible D gene (5 bases). The CDR3 is 16 amino acids. Trimming removed 7 bases at V and 0 bases at J, with 16 bases between. The germline V gene has CDR1 KGHSH and CDR2 LQKENI. In nucleotides, the CDR3 is TGTGCCAGCTTTTCCGGGACTTACAGCTCTGGAAACACCATATATTTT. Its protein product is CASFSGTYSSGNTIYF.

The J gene is TRBJ1-5, the V gene TRBV28; D is uncertain. The V gene lost 11 bases and the J gene lost 4 bases, with 12 bases spanning the gap. CDR3 size: 12 residues. Germline V gives CDR1 MDHEN, CDR2 SYDVKM. The CDR3 here is CAGYTGNQPQHF. In DNA, the CDR3 is TGTGCCGGGTACACGGGTAATCAGCCCCAGCATTTT. The complete variable domain, with remaining parts taken from reference TRBV28 and TRBJ1-5, reads DVKVTQSSRYLVKRTGEKVFLECVQDMDHENMFWYRQDPGLGLRLIYFSYDVKMKEKGDIPEGYSVSREKKERFSLILESASTNQTSMYLCAGYTGNQPQHFGDGTRLSIL.

The chain is built from TRBV11-2 and TRBJ2-1; D ambiguous. V was shortened by 2 bases and J by 0 bases, with 11 bases between the two germline ends. Per germline, CDR1 SGHAT and CDR2 FQNNGV. The CDR3 consists of 16 residues. The CDR3 region has the DNA TGTGCCAGCAGCTTAAGGTCTGACAACTCCTACAATGAGCAGTTCTTC. It encodes CASSLRSDNSYNEQFF.